A single sample gave rise to the 27 T cell receptor beta chains below, sequenced in a study of T cell changes during pregnancy in multiple sclerosis. Assay used: immunoSEQ multiplex PCR; TCRdb lists only in-frame clones, some missing. This table holds fewer than 35,000 clones, around 90% found once. The specimen was CD4+ T cells from peripheral blood mononuclear cells, collected in the third trimester of pregnancy. These receptors all stem from a female donor in good health, enrolled as a control in a pregnancy study.

The chain is built from TRBV11-3 and TRBJ2-2; possibly TRBD2 for D (5 bases). The CDR3 loop spans 16 amino acids. Germline values: CDR1 SGHNT, CDR2 YENEEA. With 5 bases removed from V and 1 base from J, the gap between germline ends came to 14 bases. In DNA form, the CDR3 reads TGTGCCAGCAGCCCCGGGAACGGGGAGAACACCGGGGAGCTGTTTTTT. Its translation: CASSPGNGENTGELFF.

The V gene is TRBV5-4, the J gene TRBJ2-5; 7 bases are a match to TRBD2. Trimming cost V 1 base and J 2 bases; bases outside gene matches: 5. Germline V CDR1 and CDR2: SGHNT, YYREEE (reference sequence). CDR3 length: 15 residues. CDR3 sequence reads: CASSLNGRGQETQYF. CDR3 DNA sequence: TGTGCCAGCAGCTTGAATGGGCGGGGGCAAGAGACCCAGTACTTC.

This clone was counted once. The rearrangement links TRBV7-2 to TRBJ2-5; 8 bases match TRBD1. The J call may not be correct, given that the DNA end is closer to TRBJ2-7. Germline V gene data show CDR1 as SGHTA and CDR2 as FQGNSA. The CDR3 is made up of 16 amino acids. The CDR3 protein is CASSLGRRQGLDEQYF. CDR3 coding DNA: TGTGCCAGCAGCTTAGGTCGGAGACAGGGGTTGGACGAGCAGTACTTC.

The chain uses TRBV18 and TRBJ2-3; D may be TRBD1 (5 bases). The length of the CDR3 is 16 residues. Deletions cut 0 bases from V and 0 bases from J, with 10 bases between. The V gene's germline CDR1 is KGHSH and CDR2 LQKENI. CDR3 amino acids: CASSPPQGISTDTQYF. Here the CDR3 DNA reads TGTGCCAGCTCACCACCCCAGGGTATCAGCACAGATACGCAGTATTTT.

V gene TRBV6-1 combines with J gene TRBJ1-5, with 10 positions matching TRBD1. CDR3 length: 16 amino acids. Unmatched junction bases numbered 5, after V lost 4 bases and J lost 2 bases. CDR1 and CDR2 from the germline V gene are MNHNS and SASEGT. The CDR3 DNA sequence: TGTGCCAGCAGTGGACAGGGGGCTCGGGGCAATCAGCCCCAGCATTTT. Translation gives CASSGQGARGNQPQHF.

The V gene is TRBV7-8, the J gene TRBJ2-3; TRBD2 aligns across 9 bases. The junction had 2 bases not matched to a gene; V was cut back by 1 base and J by 0 bases. The CDR3 loop spans 16 amino acids. Germline lookup yields CDR1 SGHVS and CDR2 FQNEAQ. CDR3 in amino acids: CASSLGTSVSTDTQYF. The DNA of the CDR3 is TGTGCCAGCAGCTTAGGGACTAGCGTTAGCACAGATACGCAGTATTTT.

The chain combines TRBV29-1 with TRBJ1-1; D perhaps matches TRBD1 (6 bases). Between the trimmed V and J ends, which lost 3 bases and 4 bases, there was a span of 15 bases. Germline CDR1 reads SQVTM; CDR2 reads ANQGSEA. The length of the CDR3 is 14 residues. CDR3 nucleotide sequence: TGCAGCGTTGACCCCACAGGCAGGGGCACTGAAGCTTTCTTT. It codes for CSVDPTGRGTEAFF.

The chain links TRBV28 to TRBJ1-2, with D perhaps matching TRBD1 (6 bases). The V gene's germline CDR1 is MDHEN and CDR2 SYDVKM. The germline V and J ends were trimmed by 4 bases and 4 bases, with 13 bases remaining between them. The CDR3 consists of 14 residues. For the CDR3, the DNA is TGTGCCAGCAGTTCATGGACAGCCTCCTATGGCTACACCTTC. Protein: CASSSWTASYGYTF.

The chain has TRBV6-6 and TRBJ2-7; TRBD2 matches 7 bases. Trimming took 5 bases from V and 5 from J; bases not matched to a gene: 9. Germline loops: CDR1 MNHNY, CDR2 SVGAGI (reference sequence). CDR3 length: 14 residues. In DNA, the CDR3 is TGTGCCAGCAGTCACCGGACTAGTCAGGACGAGCAGTACTTC. Amino acids: CASSHRTSQDEQYF.

Here the CDR3 reads CASSAGSGQLANEKLFF. CDR3 DNA sequence: TGCGCCAGCAGCGCGGGGTCGGGACAGCTAGCTAATGAAAAACTGTTTTTT. The chain couples TRBV5-1 to TRBJ1-4, with TRBD1 identical over 7 bases. With 4 bases clipped from V and 3 bases from J, the junction kept 12 bases outside the gene matches. CDR3 size: 17 residues. Germline loops: CDR1 SGHRS, CDR2 YFSETQ.

The chain joins TRBV5-4 to TRBJ2-1; 8 bases are a match to TRBD1. CDR3 length: 15 residues. Losses at the gene ends were 4 bases for V and 3 bases for J; bases not matched to a gene: 6. The germline V gene encodes CDR1 SGHNT and CDR2 YYREEE (reference sequence). The DNA for the CDR3 is TGTGCCAGCAGCGGTCCGGGACAGGTCTACAATGAGCAGTTCTTC. Its protein product is CASSGPGQVYNEQFF.

The gene calls are TRBV29-1 and TRBJ1-5; D uncertain. The germline gives CDR1 SQVTM, CDR2 ANQGSEA. The CDR3 has 11 amino acids. Trimming left V 4 bases short and J 5 bases short, with 6 bases between. CDR3 region: CSVGVDQPQHF. The CDR3 DNA reads TGCAGCGTTGGAGTGGATCAGCCCCAGCATTTT. The variable domain in full, completed from reference TRBV29-1 and TRBJ1-5, reads SAVISQKPSRDICQRGTSLTIQCQVDSQVTMMFWYRQQPGQSLTLIATANQGSEATYESGFVIDKFPISRPNLTFSTLTVSNMSPEDSSIYLCSVGVDQPQHFGDGTRLSIL.

The chain couples TRBV9 to TRBJ1-1; D possibly corresponds to TRBD1 (6 bases). The CDR3 length is 13 residues. Trimming stripped 4 bases from V and 6 bases from J, with 13 bases between. Germline V CDR1 and CDR2: SGDLS, YYNGEE. The CDR3 is CASSPGESAEAFF. The CDR3 DNA reads TGTGCCAGCAGCCCAGGGGAGTCCGCTGAAGCTTTCTTT.

The rearrangement joins TRBV10-3 to TRBJ1-5, with D possibly TRBD1 on 5 matching bases. Germline lookup yields CDR1 ENHRY and CDR2 SYGVKD. The CDR3 loop spans 15 amino acids. V lost 0 bases and J 6 bases, leaving 12 bases between the germline ends. CDR3 DNA sequence: TGTGCCATCAGTGAGTCGGTCCAGGGATCTCAGCCCCAGCATTTT. Translated, it gives CAISESVQGSQPQHF.

V gene TRBV27 combines with J gene TRBJ1-3, with D perhaps matching TRBD1 (6 bases). Germline V lookup: CDR1 MNHEY, CDR2 SMNVEV (reference sequence). Trimming left V 2 bases short and J 4 bases short, with 12 bases between. The CDR3 has 15 amino acids. The CDR3 region is CASSLRGAGGNTIYF. The CDR3 DNA sequence: TGTGCCAGCAGTTTACGGGGGGCCGGAGGAAACACCATATATTTT.

V is TRBV9 and J is TRBJ2-1; TRBD2 matches at 7 bases. The CDR3 is made up of 16 amino acids. From germline, CDR1 is SGDLS and CDR2 YYNGEE. J lost 3 bases, V lost 0 bases, and 6 bases had no gene match. The CDR3 protein is CASSVGRGSIYNEQFF. In DNA form, the CDR3 reads TGTGCCAGCAGCGTAGGGCGGGGGTCAATCTACAATGAGCAGTTCTTC.

The rearrangement links TRBV18 to TRBJ1-5; no firm D call. CDR1 is KGHSH and CDR2 is LQKENI in the germline V gene. The germline V and J ends were trimmed by 2 bases and 6 bases, with 17 bases remaining between them. The CDR3 covers 16 residues. CDR3 in amino acids: CASSPINRTPGQPQHF. The CDR3, as DNA: TGTGCCAGCTCACCAATTAACAGAACCCCAGGTCAGCCCCAGCATTTT.

The V gene is TRBV5-1, the J gene TRBJ2-3, with 7 bases that match TRBD2. Germline V gives CDR1 SGHRS, CDR2 YFSETQ. The V gene end was trimmed by 0 bases and the J gene end by 0 bases; junction bases not matched to a gene: 4. The CDR3 runs to 16 residues. CDR3 residues: CASSLGGSGSTDTQYF. The CDR3 nucleotides read TGCGCCAGCAGCTTGGGTGGTAGCGGGAGCACAGATACGCAGTATTTT.

The gene calls are TRBV5-1 and TRBJ1-4, with D possibly TRBD1 on 6 matching bases. Per germline, CDR1 SGHRS and CDR2 YFSETQ. Trimming left V 4 bases short and J 4 bases short, with 14 bases between. This CDR3 region has 15 residues. The CDR3 protein is CASSPSDSLNEKLFF. The CDR3 DNA is TGCGCCAGCAGCCCCTCGGACAGCCTTAATGAAAAACTGTTTTTT.

The J gene is TRBJ2-5, the V gene TRBV25-1; TRBD2 agrees at 8 bases. CDR3 length: 16 amino acids. J was trimmed by 5 bases and V by 0 bases; bases with no gene match: 8. Germline V gene data show CDR1 as MGHDK and CDR2 as SYGVNS. The CDR3 region has the DNA TGTGCCAGCAGTGAATATAGTGGGACTAGTGGGGAGACCCAGTACTTC. Amino acid sequence: CASSEYSGTSGETQYF.

The chain uses TRBV7-6 and TRBJ2-4, with D perhaps matching TRBD2 (6 bases). Deletions cut 1 base from V and 0 bases from J, with 10 bases between. The CDR3 is 16 amino acids. Germline V gene sequence: CDR1 SGHVS, CDR2 FNYEAQ. DNA for the CDR3: TGTGCCAGCAGCTTAGGAAAGGGACTAGCCAAAAACATTCAGTACTTC. Amino acids: CASSLGKGLAKNIQYF.

The J gene is TRBJ1-2, the V gene TRBV4-2; D is unclear. V was pared by 0 bases and J by 8 bases, with 16 bases between. Germline V gene lookup returns CDR1 LGHNA and CDR2 YNFKEQ. The CDR3 is 15 amino acids. The CDR3 spells CASSQELGKGGGYTF. The DNA of the CDR3 is TGTGCCAGCAGCCAAGAATTGGGGAAGGGCGGGGGCTACACCTTC.

This clone was seen once. The V gene is TRBV7-2, the J gene TRBJ2-4; the match to TRBD1 covers 8 bases. The CDR3 length is 13 residues. Germline V gene data show CDR1 as SGHTA and CDR2 as FQGNSA. J was trimmed by 5 bases and V by 4 bases; bases with no gene match: 1. CDR3 in DNA: TGTGCCAGCAGCTCGGGACAGGAAAACATTCAGTACTTC. It is translated as CASSSGQENIQYF.

The rearrangement joins TRBV2 to TRBJ2-2, with 7 nucleotides matching TRBD1. V gave up 6 bases and J gave up 0 bases; unmatched junction bases: 4. There are 15 residues in the CDR3. The V gene's germline CDR1 is SNHLY and CDR2 FYNNEI. CDR3 sequence: CASSGTVTNTGELFF. The CDR3 region has the DNA TGTGCCAGCAGCGGGACAGTTACGAACACCGGGGAGCTGTTTTTT.

CDR3 bases: TGTGCCAGCAACCGGGGGTCCGCCGGGGAGCTGTTTTTT. Protein sequence: CASNRGSAGELFF. The chain links TRBV11-2 to TRBJ2-2; weak D call: TRBD2 (6 bases). CDR1 is SGHAT and CDR2 is FQNNGV in the germline V gene. The V end lost 7 bases, the J end lost 6 bases, and 12 bases lay between the germline ends. CDR3 size: 13 residues.

The genes are TRBV6-1 and TRBJ2-3, with TRBD2 identical over 15 bases. The junction had 3 bases not matched to a gene; V was cut back by 4 bases and J by 1 base. Germline V gene data show CDR1 as MNHNS and CDR2 as SASEGT. The CDR3 is 17 residues long. CDR3 sequence (DNA): TGTGCCAGCAGTGGGACTAGCGGGAGGGCCGGCACAGATACGCAGTATTTT. Encoded protein: CASSGTSGRAGTDTQYF.

This clone came up once. This rearrangement joins TRBV21-1 to TRBJ1-2; TRBD1, as called in the table, went unchecked against the DNA. TRBV21-1 is deemed a pseudogene. The CDR3 is made up of 16 amino acids. The CDR3 here is CASSKDSMGNREGYTF. In DNA form, the CDR3 reads TGTGCCAGCAGCAAAGATAGTATGGGTAACAGGGAGGGCTACACCTTC.